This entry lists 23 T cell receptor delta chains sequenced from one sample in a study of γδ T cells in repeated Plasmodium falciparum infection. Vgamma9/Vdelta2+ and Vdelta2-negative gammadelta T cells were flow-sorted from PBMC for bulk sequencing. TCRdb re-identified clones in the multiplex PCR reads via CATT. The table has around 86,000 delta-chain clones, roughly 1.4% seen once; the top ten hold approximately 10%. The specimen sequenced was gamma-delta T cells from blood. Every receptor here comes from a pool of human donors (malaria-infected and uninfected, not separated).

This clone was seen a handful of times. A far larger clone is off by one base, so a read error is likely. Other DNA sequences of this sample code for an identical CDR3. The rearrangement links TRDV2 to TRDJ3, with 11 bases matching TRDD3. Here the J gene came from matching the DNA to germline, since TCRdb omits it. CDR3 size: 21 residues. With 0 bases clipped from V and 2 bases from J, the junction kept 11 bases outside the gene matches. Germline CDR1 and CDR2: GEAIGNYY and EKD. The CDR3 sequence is CACDTRRTGGYGAWDTRQMFF. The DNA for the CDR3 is TGTGCCTGTGACACCCGGCGTACTGGGGGATATGGCGCCTGGGACACCCGACAGATGTTTTTC.

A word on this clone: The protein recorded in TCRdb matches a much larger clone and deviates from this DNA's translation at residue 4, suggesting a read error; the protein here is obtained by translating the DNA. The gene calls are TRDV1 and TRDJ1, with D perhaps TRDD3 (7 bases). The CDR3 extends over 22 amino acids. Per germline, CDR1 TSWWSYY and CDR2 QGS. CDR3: CALWDVSFPYGRGDLHTDKLIF. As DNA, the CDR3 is TGTGCTCTTTGGGACGTTTCCTTCCCGTACGGCCGGGGGGATTTACACACCGATAAACTCATCTTT.

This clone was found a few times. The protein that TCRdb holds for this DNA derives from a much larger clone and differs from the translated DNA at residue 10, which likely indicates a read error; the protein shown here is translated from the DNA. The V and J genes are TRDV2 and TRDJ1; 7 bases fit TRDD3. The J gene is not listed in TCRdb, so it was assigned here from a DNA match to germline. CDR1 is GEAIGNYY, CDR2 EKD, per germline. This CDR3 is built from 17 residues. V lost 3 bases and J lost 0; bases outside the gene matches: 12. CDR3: CACDGLTGVGYTDKLIF. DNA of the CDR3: TGTGCCTGTGACGGGCTTACTGGGGTGGGGTACACCGATAAACTCATCTTT.

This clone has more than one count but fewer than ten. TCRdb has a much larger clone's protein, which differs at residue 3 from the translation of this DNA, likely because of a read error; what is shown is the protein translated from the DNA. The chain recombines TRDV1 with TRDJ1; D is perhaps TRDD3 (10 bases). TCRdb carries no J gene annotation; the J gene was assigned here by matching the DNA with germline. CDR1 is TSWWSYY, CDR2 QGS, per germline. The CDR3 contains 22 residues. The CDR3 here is CAPGDRPSYGTRWGIQTDKLIF. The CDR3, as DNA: TGTGCTCCTGGGGACAGGCCTTCCTACGGGACGAGGTGGGGGATACAGACCGATAAACTCATCTTT.

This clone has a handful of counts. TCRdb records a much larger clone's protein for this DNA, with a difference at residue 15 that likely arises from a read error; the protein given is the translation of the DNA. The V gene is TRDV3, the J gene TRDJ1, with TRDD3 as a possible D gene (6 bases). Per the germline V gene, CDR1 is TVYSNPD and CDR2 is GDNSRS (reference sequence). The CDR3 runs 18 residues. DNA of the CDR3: TGTGCCTTTAATTGGAGCTGGGGACTTCACTTGTACACCGATAGACTCATCTTT. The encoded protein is CAFNWSWGLHLYTDRLIF.

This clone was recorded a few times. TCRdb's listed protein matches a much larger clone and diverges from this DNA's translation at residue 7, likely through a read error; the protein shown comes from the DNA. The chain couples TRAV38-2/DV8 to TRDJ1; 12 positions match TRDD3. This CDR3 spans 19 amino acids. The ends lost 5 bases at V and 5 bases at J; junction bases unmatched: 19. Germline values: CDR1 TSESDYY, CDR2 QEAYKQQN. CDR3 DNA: TGTGCTTATAGCGGGGTCGACTACTGGGGGATACACGCAAGGGATAAACTCATCTTT. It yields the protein CAYSGVDYWGIHARDKLIF.

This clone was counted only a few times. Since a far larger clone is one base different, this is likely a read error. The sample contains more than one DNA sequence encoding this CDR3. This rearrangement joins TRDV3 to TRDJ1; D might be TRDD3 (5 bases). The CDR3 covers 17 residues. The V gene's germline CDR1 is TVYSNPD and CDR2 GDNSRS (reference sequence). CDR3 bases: TGTGCCTTTCGTTTACGTCCTTGGGGTCCCCGCACCGATAAACTCATCTTC. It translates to CAFRLRPWGPRTDKLIF. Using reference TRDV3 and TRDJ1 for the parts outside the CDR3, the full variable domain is CDKVTQSSPDQTVASGSEVVLLCTYDTVYSNPDLFWYRIRPDYSFQFVFYGDNSRSEGADFTQGRFSVKHILTQKAFHLVISPVRTEDSATYYCAFRLRPWGPRTDKLIFGKGTRVTVEP.

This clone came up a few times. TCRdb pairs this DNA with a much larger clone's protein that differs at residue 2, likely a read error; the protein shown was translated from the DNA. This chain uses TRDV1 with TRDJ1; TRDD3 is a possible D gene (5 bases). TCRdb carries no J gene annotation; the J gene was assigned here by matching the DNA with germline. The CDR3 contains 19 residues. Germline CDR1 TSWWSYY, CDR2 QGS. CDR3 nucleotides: TGTTCTCTTGGGGAACTAGGTCCTCCCGGAGAGGGGTCCACCGATAAACTCATCTTT. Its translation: CSLGELGPPGEGSTDKLIF.

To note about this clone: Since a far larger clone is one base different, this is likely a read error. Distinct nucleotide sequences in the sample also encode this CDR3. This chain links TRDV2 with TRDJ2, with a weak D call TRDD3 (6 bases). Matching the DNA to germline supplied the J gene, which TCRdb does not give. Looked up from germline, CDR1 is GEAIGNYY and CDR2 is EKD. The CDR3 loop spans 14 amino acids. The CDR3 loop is CACDPLRGDAQLFF. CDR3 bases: TGCGCCTGTGACCCGCTGAGGGGGGACGCACAACTCTTCTTT.

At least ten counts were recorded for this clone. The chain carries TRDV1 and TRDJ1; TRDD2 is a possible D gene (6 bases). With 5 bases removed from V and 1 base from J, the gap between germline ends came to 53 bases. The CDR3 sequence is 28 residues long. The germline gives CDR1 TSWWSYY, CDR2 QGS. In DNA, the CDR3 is TGTGCTCTTGGGTGCTCGGCCTTCCCCTCCACTCGCTACGAATCGGCAGCGTCTGACCTTCAAACCACCGATAAACTCATCTTT. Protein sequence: CALGCSAFPSTRYESAASDLQTTDKLIF.

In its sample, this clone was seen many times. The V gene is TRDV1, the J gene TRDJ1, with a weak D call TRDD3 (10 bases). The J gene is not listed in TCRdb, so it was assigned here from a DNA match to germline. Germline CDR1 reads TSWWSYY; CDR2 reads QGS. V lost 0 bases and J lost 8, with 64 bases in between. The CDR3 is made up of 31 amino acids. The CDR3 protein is CALGELPPSYEGGAEGGGDTDRSTTPSKLIF. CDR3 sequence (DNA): TGTGCTCTTGGGGAACTCCCGCCTTCCTACGAAGGAGGGGCAGAAGGAGGGGGGGATACGGACCGGTCCACAACCCCCTCCAAACTCATCTTT.

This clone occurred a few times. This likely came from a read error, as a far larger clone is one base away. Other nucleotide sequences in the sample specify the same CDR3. CDR3 in DNA: TGTGCTCTTGGGGAACCGCCTTTCCTGTACTGGGGGATACAAGGGTACACCGATAAACTCATCTTC. Amino acid sequence: CALGEPPFLYWGIQGYTDKLIF. Called V gene: TRDV1; the J gene was not called; the tabulated D call, TRDD3, remains unverified against the DNA. This CDR3 is 22 amino acids long. Germline values: CDR1 TSWWSYY, CDR2 QGS.

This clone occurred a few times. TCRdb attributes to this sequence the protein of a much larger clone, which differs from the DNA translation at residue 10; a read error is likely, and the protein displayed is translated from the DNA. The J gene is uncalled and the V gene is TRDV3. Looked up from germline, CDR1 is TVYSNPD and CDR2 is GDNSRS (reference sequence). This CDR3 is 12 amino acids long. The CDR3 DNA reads TGTGCCTTTTTAGATACGGGCGATAAACCCATCTTT. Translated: CAFLDTGDKPIF.

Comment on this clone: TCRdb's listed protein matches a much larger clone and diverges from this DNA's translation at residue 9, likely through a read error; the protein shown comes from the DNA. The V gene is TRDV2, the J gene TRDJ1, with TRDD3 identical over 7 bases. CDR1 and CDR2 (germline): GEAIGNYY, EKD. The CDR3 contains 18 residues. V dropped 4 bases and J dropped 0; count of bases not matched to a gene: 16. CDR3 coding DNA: TGTGCCTGTGATCCCCTTACTGGGGAACGACCGTACACCGATAAACTCATCTTT. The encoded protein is CACDPLTGERPYTDKLIF.

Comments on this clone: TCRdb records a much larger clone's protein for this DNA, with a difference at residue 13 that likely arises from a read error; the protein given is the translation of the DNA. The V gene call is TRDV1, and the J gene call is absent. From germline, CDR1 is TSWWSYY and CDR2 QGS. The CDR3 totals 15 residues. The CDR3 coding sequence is TGTGCTCTTGGTACAAGTAAAGGTACTGATCATGAACCCATCTTT. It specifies CALGTSKGTDHEPIF.

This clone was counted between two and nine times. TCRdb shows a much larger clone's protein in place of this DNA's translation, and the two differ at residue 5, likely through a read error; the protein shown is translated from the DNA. Written as DNA, the CDR3 is TGTGCTCTTGGGAGAGGCCCAGAAAGGGTTTGCGATGTGCCGACTACCGATAAACTCATCTTT. It specifies CALGRGPERVCDVPTTDKLIF. This chain uses TRDV1 with TRDJ1; D is unclear. TCRdb lists no J gene, so it was determined here by aligning the DNA to germline. The CDR3 is 21 residues long. Germline V CDR1 and CDR2: TSWWSYY, QGS. The V and J ends lost 5 bases and 2 bases respectively, with 33 bases between them.

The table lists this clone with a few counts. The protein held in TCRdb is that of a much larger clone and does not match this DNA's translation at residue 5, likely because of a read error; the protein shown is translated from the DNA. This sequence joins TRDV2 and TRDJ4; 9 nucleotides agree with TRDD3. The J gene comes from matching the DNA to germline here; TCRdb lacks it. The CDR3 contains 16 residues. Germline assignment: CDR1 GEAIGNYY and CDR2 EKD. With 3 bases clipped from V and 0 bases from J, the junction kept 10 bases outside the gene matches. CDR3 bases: TGTGCCTGTGACCCAGTGGGGGATAGCCTACCCAGACCCCTGATCTTT. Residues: CACDPVGDSLPRPLIF.

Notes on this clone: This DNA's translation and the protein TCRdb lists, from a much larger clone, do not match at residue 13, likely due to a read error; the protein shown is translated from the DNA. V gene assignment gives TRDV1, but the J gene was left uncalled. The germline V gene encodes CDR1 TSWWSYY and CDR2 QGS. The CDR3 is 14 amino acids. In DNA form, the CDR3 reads TGTGCTCTTGGTAGCCCCTACAGGACCGATAAACTCACCTTT. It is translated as CALGSPYRTDKLTF.

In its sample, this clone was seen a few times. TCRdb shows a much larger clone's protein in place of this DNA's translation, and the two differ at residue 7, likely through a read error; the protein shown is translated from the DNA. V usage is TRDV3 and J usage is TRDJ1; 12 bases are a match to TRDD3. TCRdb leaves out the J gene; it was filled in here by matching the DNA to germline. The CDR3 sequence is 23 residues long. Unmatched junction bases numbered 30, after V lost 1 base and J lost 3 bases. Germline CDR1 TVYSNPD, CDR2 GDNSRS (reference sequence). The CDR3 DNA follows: TGTGCCTTTATCTACCCATGGCCAAAATTACTAACTGGGGGATACATCCCCTCCGATAAACTCATCTTT. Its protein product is CAFIYPWPKLLTGGYIPSDKLIF.

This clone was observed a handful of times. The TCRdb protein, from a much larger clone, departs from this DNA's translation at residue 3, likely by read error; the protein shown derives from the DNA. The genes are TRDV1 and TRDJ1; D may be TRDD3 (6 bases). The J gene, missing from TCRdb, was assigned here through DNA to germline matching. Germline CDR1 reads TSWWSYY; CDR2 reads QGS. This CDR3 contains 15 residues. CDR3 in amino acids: CAPGELPFWTDKLIF. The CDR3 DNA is TGTGCTCCTGGGGAACTTCCATTTTGGACCGATAAACTCATCTTT.

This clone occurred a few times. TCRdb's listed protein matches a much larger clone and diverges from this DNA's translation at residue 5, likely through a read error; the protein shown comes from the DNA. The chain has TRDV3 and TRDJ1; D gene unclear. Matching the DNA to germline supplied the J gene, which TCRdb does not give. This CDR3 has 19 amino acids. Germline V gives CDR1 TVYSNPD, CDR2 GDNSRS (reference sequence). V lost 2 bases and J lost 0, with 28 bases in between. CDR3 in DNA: TGTGCCTTTTTTCGACCCCTCCCGTGTACTCAGATGTACACCGATAAACTCATCTTT. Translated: CAFFRPLPCTQMYTDKLIF. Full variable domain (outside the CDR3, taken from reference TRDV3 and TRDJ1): CDKVTQSSPDQTVASGSEVVLLCTYDTVYSNPDLFWYRIRPDYSFQFVFYGDNSRSEGADFTQGRFSVKHILTQKAFHLVISPVRTEDSATYYCAFFRPLPCTQMYTDKLIFGKGTRVTVEP.

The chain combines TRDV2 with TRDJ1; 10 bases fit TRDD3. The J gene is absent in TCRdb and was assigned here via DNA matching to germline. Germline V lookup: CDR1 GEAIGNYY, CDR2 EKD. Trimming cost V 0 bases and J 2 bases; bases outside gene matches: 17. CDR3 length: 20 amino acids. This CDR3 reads CACDTIGSLGDKQETDKLIF. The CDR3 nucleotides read TGTGCCTGTGACACCATTGGTTCCCTGGGGGATAAGCAGGAAACCGATAAACTCATCTTT.

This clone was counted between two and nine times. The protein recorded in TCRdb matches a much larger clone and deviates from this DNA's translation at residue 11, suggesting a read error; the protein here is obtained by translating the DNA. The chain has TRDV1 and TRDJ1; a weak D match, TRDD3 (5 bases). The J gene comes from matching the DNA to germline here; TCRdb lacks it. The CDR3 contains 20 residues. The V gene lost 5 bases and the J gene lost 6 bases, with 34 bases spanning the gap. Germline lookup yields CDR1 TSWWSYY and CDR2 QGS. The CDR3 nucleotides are TGTGCTCTTGGGCCCCCGAATGGTGGCACCTCGGTTGTGGGGAATCATAAACTCATCTTT. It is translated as CALGPPNGGTSVVGNHKLIF.